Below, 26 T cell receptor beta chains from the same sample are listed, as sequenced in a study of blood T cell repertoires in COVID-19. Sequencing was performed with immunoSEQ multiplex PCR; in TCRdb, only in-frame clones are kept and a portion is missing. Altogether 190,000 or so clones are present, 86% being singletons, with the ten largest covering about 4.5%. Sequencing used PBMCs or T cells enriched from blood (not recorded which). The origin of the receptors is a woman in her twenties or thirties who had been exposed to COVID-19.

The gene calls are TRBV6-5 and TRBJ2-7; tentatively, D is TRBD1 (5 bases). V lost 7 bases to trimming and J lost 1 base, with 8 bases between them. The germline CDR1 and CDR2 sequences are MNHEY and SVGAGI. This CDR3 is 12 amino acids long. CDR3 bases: TGTGCCAGCAAACGACAGTCCTACGAGCAGTACTTC. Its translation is CASKRQSYEQYF.

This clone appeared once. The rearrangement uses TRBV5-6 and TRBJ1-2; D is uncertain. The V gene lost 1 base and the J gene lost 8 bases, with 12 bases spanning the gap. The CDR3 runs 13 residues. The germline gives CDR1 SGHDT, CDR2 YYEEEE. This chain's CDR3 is CASSLTASGGYTF. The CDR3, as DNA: TGTGCCAGCAGCTTGACGGCCTCGGGAGGCTACACCTTC.

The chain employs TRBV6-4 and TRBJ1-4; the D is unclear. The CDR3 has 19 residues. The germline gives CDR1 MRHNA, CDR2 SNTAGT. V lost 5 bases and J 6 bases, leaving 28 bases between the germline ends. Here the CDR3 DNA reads TGTGCCAGCAGTAACCCAATCGGAGCCTACCGGGGTCGGGATGAAAAACTGTTTTTT. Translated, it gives CASSNPIGAYRGRDEKLFF.

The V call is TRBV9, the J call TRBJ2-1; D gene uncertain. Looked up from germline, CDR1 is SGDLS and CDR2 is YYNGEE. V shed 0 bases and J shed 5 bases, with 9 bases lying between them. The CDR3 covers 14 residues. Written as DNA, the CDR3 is TGTGCCAGCAGCGTAGTTGCACTAAACAATGAGCAGTTCTTC. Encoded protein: CASSVVALNNEQFF. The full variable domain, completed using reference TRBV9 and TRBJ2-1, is DSGVTQTPKHLITATGQRVTLRCSPRSGDLSVYWYQQSLDQGLQFLIQYYNGEERAKGNILERFSAQQFPDLHSELNLSSLELGDSALYFCASSVVALNNEQFFGPGTRLTVL.

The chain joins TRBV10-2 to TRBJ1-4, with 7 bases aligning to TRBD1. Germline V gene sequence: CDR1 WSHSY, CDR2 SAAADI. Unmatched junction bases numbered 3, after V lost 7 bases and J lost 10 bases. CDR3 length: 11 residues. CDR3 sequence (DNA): TGCGCCAGCACAGACAGGGTAAAACTGTTTTTT. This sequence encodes CASTDRVKLFF.

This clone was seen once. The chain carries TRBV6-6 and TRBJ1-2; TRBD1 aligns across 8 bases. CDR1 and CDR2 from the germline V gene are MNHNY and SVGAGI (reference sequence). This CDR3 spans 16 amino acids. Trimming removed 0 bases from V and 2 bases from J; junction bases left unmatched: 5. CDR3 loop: CASSYSISGGNYGYTF. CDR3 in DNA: TGTGCCAGCAGTTACTCGATCTCAGGGGGCAACTATGGCTACACCTTC.

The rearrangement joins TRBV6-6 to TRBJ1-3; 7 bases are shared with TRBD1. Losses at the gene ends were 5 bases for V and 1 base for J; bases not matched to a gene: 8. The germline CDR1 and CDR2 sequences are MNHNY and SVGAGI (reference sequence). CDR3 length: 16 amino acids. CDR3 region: CASSRYTGESGNTIYF. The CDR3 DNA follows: TGTGCCAGCAGTCGATATACAGGGGAATCTGGAAACACCATATATTTT.

The CDR3 nucleotides read TGTGCCAGCAGCCTGGACAGGGACTACGAGCAGTACTTC. It yields the protein CASSLDRDYEQYF. The chain carries TRBV6-5 and TRBJ2-7; 8 bases map to TRBD1. The ends lost 6 bases at V and 3 bases at J; junction bases unmatched: 4. This CDR3 has 13 residues. Germline CDR1 and CDR2: MNHEY and SVGAGI.

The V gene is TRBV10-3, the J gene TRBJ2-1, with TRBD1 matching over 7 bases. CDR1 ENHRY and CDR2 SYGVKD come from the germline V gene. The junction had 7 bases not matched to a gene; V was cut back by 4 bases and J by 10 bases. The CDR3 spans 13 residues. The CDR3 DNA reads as TGTGCCATCAGTGGACAGGGAAAGGGGGAGCAGTTCTTC. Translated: CAISGQGKGEQFF.

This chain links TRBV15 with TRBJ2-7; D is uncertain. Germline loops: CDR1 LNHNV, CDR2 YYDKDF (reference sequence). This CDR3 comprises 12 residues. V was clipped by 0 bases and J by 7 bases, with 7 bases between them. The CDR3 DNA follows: TGTGCCACCAGCAGAGATCGCGTTGAGCAGTACTTC. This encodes CATSRDRVEQYF.

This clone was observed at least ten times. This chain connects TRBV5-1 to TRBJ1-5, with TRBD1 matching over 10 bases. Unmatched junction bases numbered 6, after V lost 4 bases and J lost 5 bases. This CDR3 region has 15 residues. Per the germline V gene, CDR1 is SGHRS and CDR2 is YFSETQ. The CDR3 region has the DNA TGCGCCAGCAGCGCCGGGACAGGGGATCATCAGCCCCAGCATTTT. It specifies CASSAGTGDHQPQHF.

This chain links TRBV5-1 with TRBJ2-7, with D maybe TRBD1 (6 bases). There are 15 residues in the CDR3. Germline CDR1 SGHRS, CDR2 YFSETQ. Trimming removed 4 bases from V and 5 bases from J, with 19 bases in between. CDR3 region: CASSQRGSRKDEQYF. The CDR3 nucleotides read TGCGCCAGCAGCCAGAGGGGGTCCCGCAAAGACGAGCAGTACTTC.

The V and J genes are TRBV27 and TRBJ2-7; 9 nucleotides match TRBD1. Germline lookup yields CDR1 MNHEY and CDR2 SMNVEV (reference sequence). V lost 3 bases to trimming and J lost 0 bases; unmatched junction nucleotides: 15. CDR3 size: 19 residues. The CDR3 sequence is CASSLAGQGAWASSYEQYF. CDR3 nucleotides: TGTGCCAGCAGTTTGGCGGGACAGGGAGCTTGGGCCTCCTCCTACGAGCAGTACTTC.

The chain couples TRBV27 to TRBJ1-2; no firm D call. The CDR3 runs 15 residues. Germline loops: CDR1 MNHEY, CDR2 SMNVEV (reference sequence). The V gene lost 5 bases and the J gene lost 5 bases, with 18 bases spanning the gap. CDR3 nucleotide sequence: TGTGCCAGCAGTGGGATATCGGGGAGCCCTTATGGCTACACCTTC. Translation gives CASSGISGSPYGYTF.

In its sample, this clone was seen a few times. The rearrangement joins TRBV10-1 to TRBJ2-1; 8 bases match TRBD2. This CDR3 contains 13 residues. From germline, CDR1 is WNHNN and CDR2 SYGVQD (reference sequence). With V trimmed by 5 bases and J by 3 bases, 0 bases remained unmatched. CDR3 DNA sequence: TGCGCCAGCAGTAGCGGGGGCTACAATGAGCAGTTCTTC. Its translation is CASSSGGYNEQFF.

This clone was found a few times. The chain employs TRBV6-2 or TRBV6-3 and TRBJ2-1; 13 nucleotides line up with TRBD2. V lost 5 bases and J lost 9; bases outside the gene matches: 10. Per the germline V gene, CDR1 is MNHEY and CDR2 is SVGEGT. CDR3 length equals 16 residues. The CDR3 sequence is CASSPPGTSGVIEQFF. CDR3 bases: TGTGCCAGCAGTCCCCCGGGGACTAGCGGGGTCATTGAGCAGTTCTTC.

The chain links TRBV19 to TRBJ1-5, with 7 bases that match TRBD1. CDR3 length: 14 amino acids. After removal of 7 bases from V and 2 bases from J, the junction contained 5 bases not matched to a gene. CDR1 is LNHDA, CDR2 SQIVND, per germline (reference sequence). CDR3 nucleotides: TGTGCCAGTAATGACAGGGCGGGCAATCAGCCCCAGCATTTT. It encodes CASNDRAGNQPQHF.

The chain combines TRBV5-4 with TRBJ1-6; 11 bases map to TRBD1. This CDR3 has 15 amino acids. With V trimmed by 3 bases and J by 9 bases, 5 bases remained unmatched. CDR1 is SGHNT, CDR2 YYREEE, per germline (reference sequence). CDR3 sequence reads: CASSSPGQGVSPLHF. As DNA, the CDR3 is TGTGCCAGCAGCTCGCCGGGACAGGGGGTTTCACCCCTCCACTTT.

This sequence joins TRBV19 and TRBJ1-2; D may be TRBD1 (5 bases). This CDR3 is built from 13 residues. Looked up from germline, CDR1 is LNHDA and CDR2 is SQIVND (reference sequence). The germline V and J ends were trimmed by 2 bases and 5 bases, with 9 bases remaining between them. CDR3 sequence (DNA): TGTGCCAGTAGTATACTAGGGGAATATGGCTACACCTTC. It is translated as CASSILGEYGYTF.

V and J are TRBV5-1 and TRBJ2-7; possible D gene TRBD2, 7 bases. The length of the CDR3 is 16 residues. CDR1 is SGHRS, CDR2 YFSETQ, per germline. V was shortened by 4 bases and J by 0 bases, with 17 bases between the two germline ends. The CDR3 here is CASSAKGGPTSYEQYF. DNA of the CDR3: TGCGCCAGCAGCGCCAAGGGGGGGCCAACCTCCTACGAGCAGTACTTC.

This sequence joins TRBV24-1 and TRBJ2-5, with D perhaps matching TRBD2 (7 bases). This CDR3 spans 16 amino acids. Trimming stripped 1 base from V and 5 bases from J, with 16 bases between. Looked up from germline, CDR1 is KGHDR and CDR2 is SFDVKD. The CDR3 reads CATSDLMFGGRETQYF. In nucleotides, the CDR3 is TGTGCCACCAGTGATTTAATGTTCGGGGGGCGGGAGACCCAGTACTTC.

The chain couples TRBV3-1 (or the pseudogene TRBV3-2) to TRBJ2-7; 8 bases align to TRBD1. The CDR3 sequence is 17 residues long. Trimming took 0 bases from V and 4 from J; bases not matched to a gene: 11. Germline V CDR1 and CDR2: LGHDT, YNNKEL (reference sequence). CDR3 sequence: CASSQEALTGEFYEQYF. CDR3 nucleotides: TGTGCCAGCAGCCAAGAAGCCCTGACAGGGGAGTTTTACGAGCAGTACTTC.

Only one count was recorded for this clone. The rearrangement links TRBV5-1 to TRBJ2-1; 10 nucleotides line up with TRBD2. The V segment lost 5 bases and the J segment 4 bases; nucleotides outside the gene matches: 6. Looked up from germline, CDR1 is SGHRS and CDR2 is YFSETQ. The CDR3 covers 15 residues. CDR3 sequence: CASRAPGLAYNEQFF. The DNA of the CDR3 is TGCGCCAGCAGAGCTCCGGGACTAGCGTACAATGAGCAGTTCTTC.

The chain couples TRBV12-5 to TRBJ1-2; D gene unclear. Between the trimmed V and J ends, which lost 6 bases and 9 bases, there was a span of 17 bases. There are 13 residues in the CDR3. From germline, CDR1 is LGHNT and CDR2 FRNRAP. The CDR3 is CASGSNGLWSYTF. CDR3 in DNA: TGTGCTAGTGGGTCGAATGGGCTATGGAGCTACACCTTC.

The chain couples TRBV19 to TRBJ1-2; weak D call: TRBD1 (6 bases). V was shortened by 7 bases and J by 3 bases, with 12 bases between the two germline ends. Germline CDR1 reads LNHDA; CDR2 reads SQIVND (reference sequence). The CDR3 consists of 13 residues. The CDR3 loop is CASTAKGDYGYTF. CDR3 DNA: TGTGCCAGTACGGCGAAGGGGGACTATGGCTACACCTTC.

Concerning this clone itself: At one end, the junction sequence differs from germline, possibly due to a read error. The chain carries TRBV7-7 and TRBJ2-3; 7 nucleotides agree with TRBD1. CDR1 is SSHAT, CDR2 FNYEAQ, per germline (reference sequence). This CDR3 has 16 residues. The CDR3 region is CASSPEGGPSTDTQYF. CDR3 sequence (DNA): TGTGCTAGCAGCCCCGAAGGGGGCCCTAGCACAGATACGCAGTATTTT. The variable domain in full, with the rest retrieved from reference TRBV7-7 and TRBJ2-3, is GAGVSQSPRYKVTKRGQDVTLRCDPISSHATLYWYQQALGQGPEFLTYFNYEAQPDKSGLPSDRFSAERPEGSISTLTIQRTEQRDSAMYRCASSPEGGPSTDTQYFGPGTRLTVL.